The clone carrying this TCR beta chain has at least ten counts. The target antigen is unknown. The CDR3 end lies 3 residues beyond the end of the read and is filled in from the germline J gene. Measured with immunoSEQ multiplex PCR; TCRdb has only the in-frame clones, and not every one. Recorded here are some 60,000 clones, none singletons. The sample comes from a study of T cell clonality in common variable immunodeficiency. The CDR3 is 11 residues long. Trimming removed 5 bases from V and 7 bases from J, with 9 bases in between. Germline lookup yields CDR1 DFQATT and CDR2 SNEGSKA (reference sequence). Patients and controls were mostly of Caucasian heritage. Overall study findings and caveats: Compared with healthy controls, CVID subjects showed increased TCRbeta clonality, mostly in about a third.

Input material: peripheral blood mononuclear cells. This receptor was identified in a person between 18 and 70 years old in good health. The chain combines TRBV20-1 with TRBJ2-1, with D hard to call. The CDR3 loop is CSASPRNEQFF. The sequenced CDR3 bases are TGCAGTGCTTCCCCTAGGAATGAG.